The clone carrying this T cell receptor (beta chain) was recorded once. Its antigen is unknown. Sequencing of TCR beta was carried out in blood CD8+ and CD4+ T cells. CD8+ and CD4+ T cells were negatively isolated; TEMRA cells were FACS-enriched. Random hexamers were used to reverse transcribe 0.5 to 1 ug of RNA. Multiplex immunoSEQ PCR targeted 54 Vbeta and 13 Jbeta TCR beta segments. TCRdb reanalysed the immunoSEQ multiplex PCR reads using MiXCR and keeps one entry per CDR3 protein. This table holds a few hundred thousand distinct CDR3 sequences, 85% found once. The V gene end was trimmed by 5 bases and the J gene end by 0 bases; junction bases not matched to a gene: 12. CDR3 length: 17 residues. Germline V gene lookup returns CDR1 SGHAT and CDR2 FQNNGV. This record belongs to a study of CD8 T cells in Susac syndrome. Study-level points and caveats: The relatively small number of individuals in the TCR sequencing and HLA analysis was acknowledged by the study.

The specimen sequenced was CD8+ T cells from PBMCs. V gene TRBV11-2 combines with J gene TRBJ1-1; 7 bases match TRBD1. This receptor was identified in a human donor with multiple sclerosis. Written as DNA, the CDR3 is TGTGCCAGCAGCCCCGCTGGGGGGGGACAGCTGAACACTGAAGCTTTCTTT. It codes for CASSPAGGGQLNTEAFF.